A selection of T cell receptor beta chains follows, all from one sample in a study of blood T cells in healthy people across ages. TCRdb passed the 5' RACE reads through MiXCR, listing each CDR3 protein once. The data hold 800,000 or so distinct CDR3 sequences, with 60% to 80% observed a single time. Material: blood. The receptors stem from a man aged 25-40 years in good health. CDR3s leave out the opening cysteine and the closing phenylalanine or tryptophan.

cdr3_aa	v_call	j_call
ASSRTGERIEQY	TRBV6-2/TRBV6-3	NA
SVAGLAGGSNTQY	TRBV29-1	TRBJ2-3
ASRMRGHPRDTEAF	TRBV28	TRBJ1-1
ASSQGGSKANVLT	TRBV5-1	TRBJ2-6
ASGFMEGLAGEQF	TRBV12-5	TRBJ2-1
ASSPYYNEQF	TRBV28	TRBJ2-1
ATTGYGNEQF	TRBV24-1	TRBJ2-1
ASGLAGGDTQY	TRBV7-9	TRBJ2-3
ASSLRQGGLGEQY	TRBV7-9	NA
ASSLGELAGRWEY	TRBV12-3/TRBV12-4	TRBJ2-3
ASSLEGTGRYEQY	TRBV7-9	TRBJ2-7
ASSVRGGNTEAF	TRBV9	TRBJ1-1
SASTTGAEQY	TRBV20-1	TRBJ2-7
ATSDPTGTGNEQY	TRBV24-1	NA
ASSHPGTREY	TRBV12-3/TRBV12-4	TRBJ2-3
ASSPSGLAINIQY	TRBV4-2	TRBJ2-4
SVNQKGYPYEQY	TRBV29-1	TRBJ2-7
ASSLQGRADTQY	TRBV7-2	TRBJ2-3
ASSRKADGVYNSPLH	TRBV4-3	TRBJ1-6
ASSATGGTSQPQH	TRBV5-1	TRBJ1-5
ASSRTIPHSPLH	TRBV6-5	TRBJ1-6
ASSQRSDSLEQY	TRBV3-1	TRBJ2-7
ASSQDGQGADERY	TRBV4-2	TRBJ2-5
SARDRSRQGARTQY	TRBV20-1	NA
ASSSQEALSYEQY	TRBV12-3/TRBV12-4	TRBJ2-7
ASSHGYKETQY	TRBV4-3	TRBJ2-5
SVFAPGGAKNIQY	TRBV29-1	TRBJ2-4
ASRQGGGNQPQH	TRBV12-3/TRBV12-4	TRBJ1-5
ASSENRVYEQY	TRBV2	NA
ASSSENNFYEQY	TRBV4-2	TRBJ2-7
ASSHVGFQETQY	TRBV7-2	TRBJ2-5
ASSSDTGFNGYT	TRBV7-9	TRBJ1-2
SARLGHQETQY	TRBV20-1	TRBJ2-5
ASSQTGVTGELF	TRBV4-2	TRBJ2-2
ASSPGGYQETQY	TRBV9	NA
SAQAIGGQYEQY	TRBV20-1	TRBJ2-7
ASSQGSLNQPQH	TRBV4-1	TRBJ1-5
SVLYPDRGSNQPQH	TRBV29-1	TRBJ1-5
ASSYLRGRSSYEQY	TRBV6-5	TRBJ2-7
ATRVPGGSYNEQF	TRBV15	TRBJ2-1
ASSSIDREADTQY	TRBV13	TRBJ2-3
ASSVTADTQY	TRBV7-9	TRBJ2-3
SAQLLGVSSYNEQF	TRBV20-1	TRBJ2-1
ASSVGQGATIRY	TRBV6-2/TRBV6-3	TRBJ2-4
ASSVAGTSGVDEQF	TRBV9	TRBJ2-1
ASSVNRPHEQF	TRBV7-2	TRBJ2-1
ASSYNRVPYEQY	TRBV5-1	TRBJ2-7
ATSDFYPNEQF	TRBV24-1	TRBJ2-1
ASSLPRLAGGGDEQF	TRBV28	TRBJ2-1
SVARSGGTDTQY	TRBV29-1	TRBJ2-3
ASSYSMKRDNEQF	TRBV6-5	TRBJ2-1
SVEGTSGASYEQY	TRBV29-1	TRBJ2-7
ASSQGDRVDSPLH	TRBV4-2	TRBJ1-6
ASSLGREAF	TRBV7-9	TRBJ1-1
ASSLAGGSPSSYEQY	TRBV5-1	TRBJ2-7